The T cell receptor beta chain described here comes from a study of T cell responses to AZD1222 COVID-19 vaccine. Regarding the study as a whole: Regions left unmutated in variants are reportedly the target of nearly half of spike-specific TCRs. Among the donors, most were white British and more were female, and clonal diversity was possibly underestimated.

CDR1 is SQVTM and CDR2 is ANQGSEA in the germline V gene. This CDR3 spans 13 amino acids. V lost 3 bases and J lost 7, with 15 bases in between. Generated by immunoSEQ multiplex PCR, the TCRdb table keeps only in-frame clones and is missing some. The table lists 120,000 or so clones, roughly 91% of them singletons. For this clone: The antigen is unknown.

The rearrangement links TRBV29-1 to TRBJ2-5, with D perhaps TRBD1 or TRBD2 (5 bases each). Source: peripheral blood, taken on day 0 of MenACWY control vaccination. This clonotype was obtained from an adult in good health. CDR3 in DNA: TGCAGCGTTGACGGTGTAGCCGGGGCGACCCAGTACTTC. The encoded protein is CSVDGVAGATQYF.